This TCR beta chain appears in the sequencing data of a study of blood T cell repertoires in COVID-19. Overall study context: COVID-19 samples collected from the United States, Italy and Spain covered acute and convalescent phases. The cDNA or gDNA used as material had been derived from T cells, B-cell-depleted T cells, or PBMCs.

V was cut by 0 bases and J by 3 bases, with 8 bases left in between. The CDR3 has 14 residues. CDR1 is LGHNA, CDR2 YSLEER, per germline. In the original analysis: It was from reference gene primer amplification that nucleated cell counts were estimated. Generated by immunoSEQ multiplex PCR, the TCRdb table keeps only in-frame clones and is missing some. The V and J calls and clone size come from that table; D and trimming were worked out from the DNA. This table holds approximately 84,000 clones, around 79% found once. The sample consisted of peripheral blood. This clonotype was obtained from a man aged 45-60 years with active or convalescent COVID-19. The chain links TRBV4-3 to TRBJ1-1; TRBD1 is a possible D gene (5 bases). The CDR3 protein is CASSQDGGDTEAFF. The DNA of the CDR3 is TGCGCCAGCAGCCAAGACGGAGGGGACACTGAAGCTTTCTTT.